The 13 T cell receptor beta chains reported below all come from one sample, sequenced in a study of molecular identifiers for immune sequencing clone quantification. In TCRdb, the PCR reads were re-called with MiXCR into one record per CDR3 protein. The sample has some 590,000 distinct CDR3 sequences, 25% seen once. Sequencing input: naive CD8+ T cells from blood, with Jurkat cell RNA spiked in. Subset meaning: FACS-sorted CD8+CD4-CCR7+CD45RA+ naive T cells. The receptors here all came from a human donor in good health. Some libraries in this study had Jurkat cell RNA spiked in.

The sample holds many counts of this clonotype. This chain links TRBV7-6 with TRBJ2-1; D is possibly TRBD2 (5 bases). The CDR3 has 15 amino acids. The V end was cut by 5 bases, the J end by 5 bases, with 16 bases between. Germline V gene lookup returns CDR1 SGHVS and CDR2 FNYEAQ. For the CDR3, the DNA is TGTGCCAGCAGCCCAGATCGGGGTCTAAACAATGAGCAGTTCTTC. Translating gives CASSPDRGLNNEQFF.

This rearrangement joins TRBV30 to TRBJ1-2; D call uncertain. The V end was cut by 5 bases, the J end by 7 bases, with 17 bases between. Germline loops: CDR1 GTSNPN, CDR2 SVGIG (reference sequence). CDR3 size: 13 residues. CDR3 coding DNA: TGTGCCTGGGCCCGGGTAGGGCCCTCTGGCTACACCTTC. Amino acids: CAWARVGPSGYTF.

This clonotype was detected ten times or more. The rearrangement uses TRBV29-1 and TRBJ1-1, with no clear D. V lost 1 base and J 2 bases, leaving 5 bases between the germline ends. The V gene's germline CDR1 is SQVTM and CDR2 ANQGSEA. The CDR3 runs 12 residues. DNA of the CDR3: TGCAGCGTTGAAGGTGGAAACACTGAAGCTTTCTTT. Residues: CSVEGGNTEAFF.

J is TRBJ2-7 and V is TRBV5-8; the match to TRBD2 covers 10 bases. CDR1 and CDR2 from the germline V gene are SGHTS and YDEGEE. This CDR3 contains 15 residues. Trimming took 4 bases from V and 5 from J; bases not matched to a gene: 9. The CDR3 bases are TGTGCCAGCAGCCCCGGGACTAGCGAGTTGAACGAGCAGTACTTC. Protein product: CASSPGTSELNEQYF.

Only a few counts were recorded for this clonotype. The V gene is TRBV7-9, the J gene TRBJ2-1; 7 bases fit TRBD1. CDR1 is SEHNR, CDR2 FQNEAQ, per germline (reference sequence). V shed 5 bases and J 6 bases; nucleotides not matched to a gene: 10. There are 15 residues in the CDR3. The chain's CDR3 is CASSVDRDTRNEQFF. CDR3 DNA sequence: TGTGCCAGCAGCGTCGACAGGGATACACGCAATGAGCAGTTCTTC. Supplemented by reference TRBV7-9 and TRBJ2-1, the full variable domain reads DTGVSQNPRHKITKRGQNVTFRCDPISEHNRLYWYRQTLGQGPEFLTYFQNEAQLEKSRLLSDRFSAERPKGSFSTLEIQRTEQGDSAMYLCASSVDRDTRNEQFFGPGTRLTVL.

J is TRBJ2-1 and V is TRBV10-1; 10 bases match TRBD2. The CDR3 runs to 23 residues. Germline values: CDR1 WNHNN, CDR2 SYGVQD (reference sequence). The V and J ends lost 4 bases and 0 bases, in that order; junction bases with no gene match: 24. CDR3 amino acids: CASSGPETVRVAGGRSSYNEQFF. DNA of the CDR3: TGCGCCAGCAGTGGGCCTGAGACAGTACGAGTAGCGGGGGGCCGGAGCTCCTACAATGAGCAGTTCTTC.

Turning to this clonotype: A read error may account for a junction end that differs from germline. V usage is TRBV5-1 and J usage is TRBJ2-7, with no clear D. This CDR3 is 14 amino acids long. Germline V gives CDR1 SGHRS, CDR2 YFSETQ. The CDR3 region is CASSYSGPACEQYF. CDR3 DNA: TGTGCCAGCAGCTATTCCGGACCAGCCTGCGAGCAGTACTTC.

In this sample, this clonotype turned up once. This may come from a read error, since a much larger clone is one base off. This CDR3 is CASSADRGTEAFF. The DNA for the CDR3 is TGCGCCAGCAGCGCGGACAGGGGCACTGAAGCTTTCTTT. The V gene is TRBV4-1, the J gene TRBJ1-1; TRBD1 aligns across 9 bases. The ends lost 5 bases at V and 4 bases at J; junction bases unmatched: 2. Germline values: CDR1 MGHRA, CDR2 YSYEKL. This CDR3 is 13 amino acids long.

This clonotype was observed at least ten times. The chain links TRBV3-1 to TRBJ2-2; no definite D call. The germline V and J ends were trimmed by 3 bases and 5 bases, with 7 bases remaining between them. CDR1 is LGHDT and CDR2 is YNNKEL in the germline V gene (reference sequence). The CDR3 extends over 13 amino acids. The CDR3, as DNA: TGTGCCAGCAGCCACGGGTCTACCGGGGAGCTGTTTTTT. It translates to CASSHGSTGELFF.

This clonotype was counted many times. The rearrangement joins TRBV6-2 or TRBV6-3 to TRBJ2-3, with 10 positions matching TRBD2. The V gene end was trimmed by 7 bases and the J gene end by 4 bases; junction bases not matched to a gene: 2. The germline gives CDR1 MNHEY, CDR2 SVGEGT. The CDR3 length is 13 residues. The CDR3 protein is CASTGLAADTQYF. Written as DNA, the CDR3 is TGTGCCAGCACCGGACTAGCGGCAGATACGCAGTATTTT.

The rearrangement links TRBV30 to TRBJ2-2; the D call may be TRBD1 or TRBD2 (5 bases each). Germline V gene sequence: CDR1 GTSNPN, CDR2 SVGIG (reference sequence). This CDR3 is 11 amino acids long. V lost 7 bases and J lost 7, with 10 bases in between. CDR3 sequence (DNA): TGTGCCTCTCGGGACGGCGGGGAGCTGTTTTTT. Its translation: CASRDGGELFF. Using reference TRBV30 and TRBJ2-2 for the parts outside the CDR3, the full variable domain is SQTIHQWPATLVQPVGSPLSLECTVEGTSNPNLYWYRQAAGRGLQLLFYSVGIGQISSEVPQNLSASRPQDRQFILSSKKLLLSDSGFYLCASRDGGELFFGEGSRLTVL.

This clonotype was seen many times. V gene TRBV12-5 combines with J gene TRBJ1-1; D ambiguous. In germline, CDR1 is LGHNT, CDR2 FRNRAP. Trimming left V 4 bases short and J 8 bases short, with 17 bases between. The CDR3 covers 14 residues. The CDR3 DNA sequence: TGTGCTAGTGGTTCCGCTTTGTTGGGATCGGAAGCTTTCTTT. Translated, it gives CASGSALLGSEAFF.

The chain recombines TRBV4-1 with TRBJ2-2; no clear D gene. Trimming pared 1 base from V and 0 bases from J, leaving 3 bases between. This CDR3 comprises 14 residues. In germline, CDR1 is MGHRA, CDR2 YSYEKL. CDR3 bases: TGCGCCAGCAGCCAAGGCCCGAACACCGGGGAGCTGTTTTTT. Translated: CASSQGPNTGELFF.